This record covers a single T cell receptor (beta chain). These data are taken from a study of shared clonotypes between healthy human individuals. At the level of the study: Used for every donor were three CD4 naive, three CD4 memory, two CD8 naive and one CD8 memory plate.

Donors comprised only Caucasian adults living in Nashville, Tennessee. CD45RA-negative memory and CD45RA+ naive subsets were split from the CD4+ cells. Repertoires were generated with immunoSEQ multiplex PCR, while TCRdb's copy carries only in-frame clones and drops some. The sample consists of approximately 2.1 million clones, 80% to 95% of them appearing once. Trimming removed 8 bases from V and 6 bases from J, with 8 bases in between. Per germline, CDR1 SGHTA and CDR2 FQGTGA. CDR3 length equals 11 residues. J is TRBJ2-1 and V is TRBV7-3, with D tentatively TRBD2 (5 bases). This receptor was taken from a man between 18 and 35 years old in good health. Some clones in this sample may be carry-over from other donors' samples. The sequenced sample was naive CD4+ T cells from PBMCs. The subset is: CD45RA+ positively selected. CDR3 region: CASGSGNEQFF. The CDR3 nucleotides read TGTGCCAGCGGGAGTGGCAATGAGCAGTTCTTC.